This T cell receptor beta chain derives from a study of blood T cell repertoires in COVID-19. About the research overall: COVID-19 samples, acute and convalescent, were from the United States, Italy and Spain. The cDNA or gDNA used as material had been derived from T cells, B-cell-depleted T cells, or PBMCs.

Germline V gene sequence: CDR1 SQVTM, CDR2 ANQGSEA. There are 13 residues in the CDR3. Losses at the gene ends were 4 bases for V and 3 bases for J; bases not matched to a gene: 5. How the authors handled the data: Amplifying reference gene primers gave estimates of nucleated cell counts. The table came from immunoSEQ multiplex PCR; TCRdb's copy has only in-frame clones and leaves some out. That table supplies the V and J calls and clone size; D and trimming were determined from the DNA. The repertoire includes around 190,000 clones, 85% of them detected once, and roughly 8.2% sits in the top ten. The chain uses TRBV29-1 and TRBJ2-7, with TRBD2 identical over 8 bases. Material: peripheral blood. This sequence was found in a woman aged 60-75 years with acute or convalescent COVID-19. CDR3 DNA sequence: TGCAGCGTTGGAACTAGCGGTGACTACGAGCAGTACTTC. It specifies CSVGTSGDYEQYF.